Sequencing of this T cell receptor (beta chain) was carried out in a study of T cell responses to AZD1222 COVID-19 vaccine. Findings of the study overall: The study found vaccine-associated CD4 TCRs spanning spike, dominant at 160-218 and 743-854. After the peak T cell response, and only then, were repertoires sampled.

Per germline, CDR1 GTSNPN and CDR2 SVGIG (reference sequence). This CDR3 has 13 residues. Trimming removed 3 bases at V and 2 bases at J, with 10 bases between. Notes on this clone: Antigen: not known.

TCRdb keeps only in-frame clones here, not all; method: immunoSEQ multiplex PCR. The sample has 160,000 or so clones, 85% to 95% seen once. The chain employs TRBV30 and TRBJ2-5, with D maybe TRBD1 (5 bases). The receptor's source is an adult who received the AZD1222 COVID-19 vaccine. The source was peripheral blood, collected 28 days after the second AZD1222 dose. In nucleotides, the CDR3 is TGTGCCTGGAGGGTAAGGGGTCAAGAGACCCAGTACTTC. The encoded protein is CAWRVRGQETQYF.